The entry below describes one TCR beta chain. The sample comes from a study of blood T cell repertoires in COVID-19. The CDR3 consists of 14 residues. The germline V gene has CDR1 SGHAT and CDR2 FQDESV (reference sequence). The V and J ends lost 7 bases and 5 bases, in that order; junction bases with no gene match: 10. Generated by immunoSEQ multiplex PCR, the TCRdb table keeps only in-frame clones and is missing some. The table shows over 150,000 clones, with more than 85% occurring only once. V is TRBV11-1 and J is TRBJ2-7, with TRBD1 matching over 8 bases. The source of this sequence is a woman over 75 with COVID-19, enrolled during active disease. The sequencing sample was made of peripheral blood. The CDR3, as DNA: TGTGCCAGCACCCAGGATACAGGGGGAGACGAGCAGTACTTC. Amino acids: CASTQDTGGDEQYF.